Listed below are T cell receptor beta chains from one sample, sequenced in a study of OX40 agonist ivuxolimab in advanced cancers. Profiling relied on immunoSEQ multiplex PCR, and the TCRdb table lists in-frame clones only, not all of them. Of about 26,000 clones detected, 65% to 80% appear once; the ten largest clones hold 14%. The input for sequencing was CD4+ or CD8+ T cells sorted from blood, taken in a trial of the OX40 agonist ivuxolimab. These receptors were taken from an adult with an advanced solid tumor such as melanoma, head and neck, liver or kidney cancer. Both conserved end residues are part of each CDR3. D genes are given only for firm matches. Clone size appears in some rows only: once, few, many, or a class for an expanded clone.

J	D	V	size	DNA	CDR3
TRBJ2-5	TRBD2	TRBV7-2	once	TGTGCCAGCAGCTCCGGTGGCGGGGGGGAAGAGACCCAGTACTTC	CASSSGGGGEETQYF
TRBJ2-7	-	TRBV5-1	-	TGCGCCAGCAGCTTGATTGCGGGGAACTCCTACGAGCAGTACTTC	CASSLIAGNSYEQYF
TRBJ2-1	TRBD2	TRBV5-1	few	TGCGCCAGCAGCTCATCGACTAGCGGGGGCGGTCGGAGCTCCTACAATGAGCAGTTCTTC	CASSSSTSGGGRSSYNEQFF
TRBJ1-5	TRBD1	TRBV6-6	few	TGTGCCAGCAGCGATATGACAGGGAAGAGCAATCAGCCCCAGCATTTT	CASSDMTGKSNQPQHF
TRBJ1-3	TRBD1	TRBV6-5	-	TGTGCCAGCAGGGACAGGGTCTCTGGAAACACCATATATTTT	CASRDRVSGNTIYF
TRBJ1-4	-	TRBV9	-	TGTGCCAGCAGCGCGCGGGGGATAGCAACTAATGAAAAACTGTTTTTT	CASSARGIATNEKLFF
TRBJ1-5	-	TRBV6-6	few	TGTGCCAGCAGTTACTCGGATCAGCCCCAGCATTTT	CASSYSDQPQHF
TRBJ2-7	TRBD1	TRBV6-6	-	TGTGCCAGCAGCCGCACCGGGGACAGAAGCTCCTACGAGCAGTACTTC	CASSRTGDRSSYEQYF
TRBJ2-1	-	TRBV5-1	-	TGCGCCAGCAGCTTGGACACTAGCTTTCGGGAGTTCTTC	CASSLDTSFREFF
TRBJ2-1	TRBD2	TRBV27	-	TGTGCCAGCAGTTCCAGACTAGCGGGGGGGCCCTATGAGCAGTTCTTC	CASSSRLAGGPYEQFF
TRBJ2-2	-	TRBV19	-	TGTGCCAGTAGTATAGACAACTTCCAGAAGACCGGGGAGCTGTTTTTT	CASSIDNFQKTGELFF
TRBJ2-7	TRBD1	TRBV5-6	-	TGTGCCAGCAGCTCCCAGGGACAGGAGGACGAGCAGTACTTC	CASSSQGQEDEQYF
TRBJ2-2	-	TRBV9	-	TGTGCCAGCAGCGAGACAGTGAACACCGGGGAGCTGTTTTTT	CASSETVNTGELFF
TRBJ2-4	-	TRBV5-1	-	TGCGCCAGCAGCTTGGAGTTAGCCGCCAAAAACATTCAGTACTTC	CASSLELAAKNIQYF
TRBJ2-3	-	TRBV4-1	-	TGCGCCAGCAGCCAAGAGTCAGGGAGTAGGACAGATACGCAGTATTTT	CASSQESGSRTDTQYF
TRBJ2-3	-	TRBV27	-	TGTGCCAGCAGTTCATACACAGATACGCAGTATTTT	CASSSYTDTQYF
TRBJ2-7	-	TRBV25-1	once	TGTGCCAGCAGCGGGTACACCTCCTACGAGCAGTACTTC	CASSGYTSYEQYF
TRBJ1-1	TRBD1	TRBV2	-	TGTGCCAGCACTAAAGACAGGGAAAGGAACACTGAAGCTTTCTTT	CASTKDRERNTEAFF
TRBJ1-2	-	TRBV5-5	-	TGTGCCAGCAGTCCAACTTACGGCTATGGCTACACCTTC	CASSPTYGYGYTF
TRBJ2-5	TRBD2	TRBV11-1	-	TGTGCCAGCAGCGTCGGCCGGACTAGCGGTCAAGAGACCCAGTACTTC	CASSVGRTSGQETQYF
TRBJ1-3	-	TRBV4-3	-	TGCGCCAGCAGCCAAGCGGGAAGGAACACCATATATTTT	CASSQAGRNTIYF
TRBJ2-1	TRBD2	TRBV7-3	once	TGTGCCAGCGGAAAGGGACTAGCGCCTCACAATGAGCAGTTCTTC	CASGKGLAPHNEQFF
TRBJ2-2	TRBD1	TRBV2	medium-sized	TGTGCCAGCACGCTAGGGACAGGGGGCACCGGGGAGCTGTTTTTT	CASTLGTGGTGELFF
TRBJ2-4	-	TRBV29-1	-	TGCAGCGTTGAATGTAGGTTCCCCTCTACTCTAGCCAAAAACATTCAGTACTTC	CSVECRFPSTLAKNIQYF
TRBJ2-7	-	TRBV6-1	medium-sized	TGTGCCAGCTTCGGACCGTCGACCTACTACGAGCAGTACTTC	CASFGPSTYYEQYF
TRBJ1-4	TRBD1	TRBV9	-	TGTGCCAGCAGCGTAGGGTCCGGGACAGGGGGGACTAATGAAAAACTGTTTTTT	CASSVGSGTGGTNEKLFF
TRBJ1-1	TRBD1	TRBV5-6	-	TGTGCCAGCAGCTGGGGACAGATGAACACTGAAGCTTTCTTT	CASSWGQMNTEAFF
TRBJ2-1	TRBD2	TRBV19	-	TGTGCCAGTAGCCCTAGCGGGGGGGCCTACTACAATGAGCAGTTCTTC	CASSPSGGAYYNEQFF
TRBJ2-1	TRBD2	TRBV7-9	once	TGTGCCAGCAGCTTAACGCTCCGGATCGGGGGGGCTCGGAATGAGCAGTTCTTC	CASSLTLRIGGARNEQFF
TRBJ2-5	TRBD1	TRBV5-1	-	TGCGCCAGCAGCTTTACAGGGGGCGAGGAGACCCAGTACTTC	CASSFTGGEETQYF
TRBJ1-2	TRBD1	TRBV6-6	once	TGTGCCAGCAGTTATCAGGGGGCGCATATCTATGGCTACACCTTC	CASSYQGAHIYGYTF
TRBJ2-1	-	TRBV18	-	TGTGCCAGCTCACCCTCCGCTAGGGACCCCTACAATGAGCAGTTCTTC	CASSPSARDPYNEQFF
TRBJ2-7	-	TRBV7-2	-	TGTGCCAGCAGCTTACGATTCGACGTCGGCGCCGAGCAGTACTTC	CASSLRFDVGAEQYF
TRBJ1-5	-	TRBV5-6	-	TGTGCCAGCAGCTTTGGGTGGGCTCAGCCCCAGCATTTT	CASSFGWAQPQHF
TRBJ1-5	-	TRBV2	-	TGTGCCAGCACCGGACAGACTTGGCAGCCCCAGCATTTT	CASTGQTWQPQHF
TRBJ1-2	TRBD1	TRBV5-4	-	TGTGCCAGCAGCGCTGACAGGGGAGGGTATGGCTACACCTTC	CASSADRGGYGYTF
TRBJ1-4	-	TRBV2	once	TGTGCCATTGCGAGGGGCCCCTGGGGTGAAAAACTGTTTTTT	CAIARGPWGEKLFF
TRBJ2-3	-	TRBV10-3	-	TGTGCCATCATGGACGACAGGAAGCTCACAGATACGCAGTATTTT	CAIMDDRKLTDTQYF
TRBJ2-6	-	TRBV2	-	TGTGTTTGGGGGCTATCGGGCTCTGGGGCCAACGTCCTGACTTTC	CVWGLSGSGANVLTF
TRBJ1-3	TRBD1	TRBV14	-	TGTGCCAGCAGCCAACGGACAGGGGGGCTCGGAAACACCATATATTTT	CASSQRTGGLGNTIYF
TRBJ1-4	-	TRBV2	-	TGTGCCAGCAGGGCAGGGTCGGTAAATGAAAAACTGTTTTTT	CASRAGSVNEKLFF
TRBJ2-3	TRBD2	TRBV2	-	TGTGCCAGCAGTCGAAGCGGGGGCCGAGGAGATACGCAGTATTTT	CASSRSGGRGDTQYF
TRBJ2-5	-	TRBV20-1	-	TGCAGTGCTAGACCACAGGAGACCCAGTACTTC	CSARPQETQYF
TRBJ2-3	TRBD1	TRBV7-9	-	TGTGCCAGCAGCCATTCAGGGGGCGTGGGTTATACGCAGTATTTT	CASSHSGGVGYTQYF
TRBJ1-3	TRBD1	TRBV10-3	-	TGTGCCATCAGTAGGGACAGCCGCTCTGGAAACACCATATATTTT	CAISRDSRSGNTIYF
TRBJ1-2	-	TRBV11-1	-	TGTGCCAGCAGCCTTTCAGGGATCTATGGCTACACCTTC	CASSLSGIYGYTF
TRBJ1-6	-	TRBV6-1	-	TGTGCCAGCAGTGAGGCCGGTTCACCCCTCCACTTT	CASSEAGSPLHF
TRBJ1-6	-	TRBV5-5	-	TGTGCCAGCAGCATCGAGGGGACTTTCAGTTCACCCCTCCACTTT	CASSIEGTFSSPLHF
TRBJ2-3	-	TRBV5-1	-	TGCGCCAGCAGCTTGTCTCCGGGGGCCACAGATACGCAGTATTTT	CASSLSPGATDTQYF
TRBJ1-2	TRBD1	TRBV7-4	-	TGTGCCAGCACCCCCACGGGGACAGCCTATGGCTACACCTTC	CASTPTGTAYGYTF
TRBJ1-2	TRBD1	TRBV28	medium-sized	TGTGCCAGCAGGTCAGGGGGTAACTATGGCTACACCTTC	CASRSGGNYGYTF
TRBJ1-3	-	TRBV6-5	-	TGTGCCAGCAGTTCCAGGGAGAGGGTGTCTGGAAACACCATATATTTT	CASSSRERVSGNTIYF
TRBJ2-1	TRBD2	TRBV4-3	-	TGCGCCAGCAGCCAAGTGGGGGGGGGAAATGAGCAGTTCTTC	CASSQVGGGNEQFF
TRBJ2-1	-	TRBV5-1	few	TGCGCCAGCAGCCCGGATGGGTCCGCACACAATGAGCAGTTCTTC	CASSPDGSAHNEQFF
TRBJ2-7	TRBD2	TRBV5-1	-	TGCGCCAGCAGCTTGGCTAGCGGGGGGTCTTACGAGCAGTACTTC	CASSLASGGSYEQYF
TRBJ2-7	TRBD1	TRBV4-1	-	TGCGCCAGCAGCTACCGGGACAGAACATACGAGCAGTACTTC	CASSYRDRTYEQYF
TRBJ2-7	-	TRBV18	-	TGTGCCAGCTCACCACCGGGGAGGAACTCCTACGAGCAGTACTTC	CASSPPGRNSYEQYF